The entry that follows covers one T cell receptor beta chain sequence. Its specificity is not known. The data were obtained in a study of cytomegalovirus exposure and HLA in healthy donors. Study background: The study placed about four fifths of its approximately 360 genotyped donors in the Caucasian-associated ancestry cluster.

Findings of the study overall: Altogether, about 160 TCR beta chains were recorded as cytomegalovirus-associated. Rarity characterized most TCR sequences, yet some public TCRs appeared in many donors.

It was with 60 Vbeta and 13 Jbeta primers that the PCR ran. This table comes from immunoSEQ multiplex PCR, and its TCRdb copy is limited to in-frame clones, with some not included. The table lists under 250,000 clones, approximately 80% of them singletons. Trimming left V 7 bases short and J 0 bases short, with 10 bases between. CDR3 length equals 14 residues. Germline V CDR1 and CDR2: LNHDA, SQIVND (reference sequence). The genes are TRBV19 and TRBJ1-5; D gene unclear. The source is a woman in her forties or fifties in good health and CMV-seropositive. The sample taken for sequencing was PBMCs. This CDR3 reads CASTTLYSNQPQHF. The DNA of the CDR3 is TGTGCCAGTACCACTCTCTATAGCAATCAGCCCCAGCATTTT.